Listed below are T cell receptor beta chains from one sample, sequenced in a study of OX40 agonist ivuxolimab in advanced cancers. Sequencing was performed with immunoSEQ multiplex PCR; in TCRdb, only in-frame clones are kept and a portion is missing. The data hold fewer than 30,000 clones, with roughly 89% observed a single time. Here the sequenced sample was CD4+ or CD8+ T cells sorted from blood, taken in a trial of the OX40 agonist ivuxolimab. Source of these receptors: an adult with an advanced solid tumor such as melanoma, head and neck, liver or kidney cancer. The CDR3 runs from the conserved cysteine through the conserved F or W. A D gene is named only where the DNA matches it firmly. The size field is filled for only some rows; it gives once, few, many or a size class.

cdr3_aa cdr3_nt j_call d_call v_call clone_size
CASSLGPGNEQFF TGTGCCAGCAGCTTGGGGCCGGGAAATGAGCAGTTCTTC TRBJ2-1 - TRBV5-6 -
CASVPGQGLDGYTF TGTGCCAGCGTCCCAGGACAGGGTCTGGATGGCTACACCTTC TRBJ1-2 TRBD1 TRBV5-4 few
CASLKDGNTEAFF TGTGCCAGCCTGAAAGACGGTAACACTGAAGCTTTCTTT TRBJ1-1 - TRBV7-9 -
CASSVARGLYSYEQYF TGTGCCAGCAGTGTGGCCCGAGGACTATACTCCTACGAGCAGTACTTC TRBJ2-7 - TRBV28 -
CASSLYNEQFF TGTGCCAGCAGTCTTTACAATGAGCAGTTCTTC TRBJ2-1 - TRBV27 -
CASLGRDSPEQYF TGTGCCAGCCTCGGCAGGGACTCCCCCGAGCAGTACTTC TRBJ2-7 - TRBV2 -
CSARDLDRTNF TGCAGTGCTAGAGATCTTGACCGTACCAACTTC TRBJ1-2 - TRBV20-1 -
CASSEWGLNTEAFF TGTGCCAGCAGTGAATGGGGGTTGAACACTGAAGCTTTCTTT TRBJ1-1 - TRBV2 -
CASSQEWIAGRNIQYF TGCGCCAGCAGCCAAGAGTGGATAGCGGGGAGAAACATTCAGTACTTC TRBJ2-4 TRBD2 TRBV4-3 -
CASSVVGSTSYNEQFF TGTGCCAGCAGCGTAGTGGGGTCGACCTCCTACAATGAGCAGTTCTTC TRBJ2-1 - TRBV9 -
CASSIFTGVSNQPQHF TGTGCCAGTAGTATATTTACAGGGGTAAGCAATCAGCCCCAGCATTTT TRBJ1-5 TRBD1 TRBV19 -
CASRGRGGYTF TGTGCCAGCCGGGGGAGGGGTGGCTACACCTTC TRBJ1-2 - TRBV27 -
CASSFFGGNHEQYF TGTGCCAGCAGCTTTTTTGGGGGCAATCACGAGCAGTACTTC TRBJ2-7 - TRBV5-4 -
CAISESGTGPFPDTQYF TGTGCCATCAGTGAGTCGGGGACAGGGCCCTTCCCAGATACGCAGTATTTT TRBJ2-3 TRBD1 TRBV10-3 once
CSVHMRGTDTQYF TGCAGCGTTCACATGCGGGGCACAGATACGCAGTATTTT TRBJ2-3 - TRBV29-1 -
CASSGGWGGTDTQYF TGTGCCAGCAGTGGGGGTTGGGGGGGCACAGATACGCAGTATTTT TRBJ2-3 - TRBV27 -
CASSLAAGGNSGNTIYF TGTGCCAGCAGCTTGGCGGCAGGCGGGAACTCTGGAAACACCATATATTTT TRBJ1-3 - TRBV5-6 once
CASSFRVSSYEQYF TGTGCCAGTAGTTTCAGGGTTTCCTCCTACGAGCAGTACTTC TRBJ2-7 - TRBV19 -
CASSQSLGQETQYF TGTGCCAGCAGCCAATCGCTCGGGCAAGAGACCCAGTACTTC TRBJ2-5 - TRBV16 -
CASRDRGGTEAFF TGTGCCAGCAGGGACAGGGGGGGAACTGAAGCTTTCTTT TRBJ1-1 TRBD1 TRBV2 -
CASSLSAGMDGYTF TGTGCCAGCAGTTTATCGGCAGGGATGGACGGCTACACCTTC TRBJ1-2 - TRBV27 -
CASRGGFGGYTF TGTGCCAGCAGGGGGGGTTTCGGTGGCTACACCTTC TRBJ1-2 - TRBV5-4 -
CASSQEHSAPIWEQYF TGTGCCAGCAGCCAAGAGCATTCAGCCCCCATCTGGGAGCAGTACTTC TRBJ2-7 - TRBV5-4 -
CASSLVGARTDTQYF TGTGCCAGCAGCTTAGTGGGGGCTCGCACAGATACGCAGTATTTT TRBJ2-3 - TRBV7-6 -
CASSEESTVYQETQYF TGTGCCAGCAGTGAAGAGTCGACTGTGTACCAAGAGACCCAGTACTTC TRBJ2-5 - TRBV6-1 -
CASSAYWSGGRGEQFF TGTGCCAGCAGCGCTTATTGGAGCGGGGGGAGGGGTGAGCAGTTCTTC TRBJ2-1 TRBD2 TRBV7-9 -
CASSQAQTAASYEQYF TGCGCCAGCAGCCAAGCTCAGACAGCGGCCTCCTACGAGCAGTACTTC TRBJ2-7 - TRBV4-3 -
CASSNSPPSTETQYF TGTGCCAGCAGTAACTCACCCCCCTCGACGGAGACCCAGTACTTC TRBJ2-5 - TRBV6-6 -
CASSLSGGTGEETQYF TGTGCCAGCAGTTTATCGGGAGGGACAGGAGAAGAGACCCAGTACTTC TRBJ2-5 - TRBV27 -
CASSHFSGKNYGYTF TGCGCCAGCAGCCATTTTTCCGGGAAAAACTATGGCTACACCTTC TRBJ1-2 - TRBV4-1 -
CASRTGSYNEQFF TGTGCCAGCAGAACAGGCTCCTACAATGAGCAGTTCTTC TRBJ2-1 - TRBV6-6 -
CASSPSTFRGGWYGYTF TGTGCCAGCAGTCCGTCCACCTTTCGAGGCGGTTGGTATGGCTACACCTTC TRBJ1-2 - TRBV28 -
CASSLEVGQGVYEQYF TGTGCCAGCAGCTTAGAGGTGGGTCAGGGGGTCTACGAGCAGTACTTC TRBJ2-7 TRBD1 TRBV7-3 -
CSVDLETGDNEQFF TGCAGCGTTGATCTAGAAACAGGAGACAATGAGCAGTTCTTC TRBJ2-1 - TRBV29-1 -
CASSWGAGSGELFF TGCGCCAGCAGCTGGGGGGCGGGAAGCGGGGAGCTGTTTTTT TRBJ2-2 - TRBV5-1 -
CSVDGGFPYGYTF TGCAGCGTTGACGGGGGGTTTCCTTATGGCTACACCTTC TRBJ1-2 - TRBV29-1 -
CASSLSSGIETQYF TGTGCCAGCAGCTTGTCTAGCGGGATAGAGACCCAGTACTTC TRBJ2-5 TRBD2 TRBV5-4 -
CASSSWAGNLGEPQHF TGTGCCAGCAGCTCCTGGGCGGGGAACTTAGGGGAGCCCCAGCATTTT TRBJ1-5 - TRBV7-9 -
CASSLSTGTAYGYTF TGTGCCAGCAGCCTAAGCACAGGGACAGCCTATGGCTACACCTTC TRBJ1-2 TRBD1 TRBV27 -
CASSLDENSLHF TGCGCCAGCAGCTTGGATGAGAATTCCCTCCACTTT TRBJ1-6 - TRBV5-1 -
CASSLIPVRWYTQYF TGTGCCAGCAGCCTCATCCCGGTTCGTTGGTATACGCAGTATTTT TRBJ2-3 - TRBV7-9 -
CASSTGTSVGDEQFF TGTGCCAGCAGTACGGGGACTAGCGTGGGCGATGAGCAGTTCTTC TRBJ2-1 TRBD2 TRBV9 -
CSVLQTNYGYTF TGCAGCGTTCTGCAGACTAACTATGGCTACACCTTC TRBJ1-2 - TRBV29-1 medium-sized
CASSLVEARAGSDTQYF TGTGCCAGCAGCTTAGTGGAGGCCAGGGCGGGCTCGGATACGCAGTATTTT TRBJ2-3 - TRBV7-9 few
CASSAGGWGYTF TGTGCCAGCAGCGCAGGGGGCTGGGGCTACACCTTC TRBJ1-2 TRBD1 TRBV7-8 -
CASSQERDFIDIQYF TGCGCCAGCAGCCAAGAGAGGGACTTTATTGACATTCAGTACTTC TRBJ2-4 - TRBV4-1 few
CASSVAPRRQGANNEQFF TGTGCCAGCAGCGTAGCTCCCCGGAGGCAGGGGGCTAACAATGAGCAGTTCTTC TRBJ2-1 TRBD1 TRBV9 -
CAAWSGRVQETQYF TGTGCAGCATGGAGTGGGAGGGTACAAGAGACCCAGTACTTC TRBJ2-5 TRBD2 TRBV7-9 -
CASSLSAGELFF TGTGCCAGCAGTTTGAGCGCCGGGGAGCTGTTTTTT TRBJ2-2 - TRBV27 -
CASSQVTTSRGNEQFF TGCGCCAGCAGCCAAGTCACGACTAGCAGAGGTAATGAGCAGTTCTTC TRBJ2-1 TRBD2 TRBV4-1 -
CASSEGPSSGNTIYF TGTGCCAGCAGTGAGGGGCCAAGCTCTGGAAACACCATATATTTT TRBJ1-3 - TRBV2 medium-sized
CASSLSDEQYF TGTGCCAGCAGCCTATCGGACGAGCAGTACTTC TRBJ2-7 - TRBV7-6 -